This T cell receptor beta chain was sequenced for a study of beta chain features in type 1 diabetes. Expressed TCRB transcripts were sequenced after all isolated RNA was converted to cDNA. Generated by immunoSEQ multiplex PCR, the TCRdb table keeps only in-frame clones and is missing some. The sample yields a few hundred thousand clones, about 10% seen once. There are a few counts of this clone. Its antigen is as yet unknown. Looked up from germline, CDR1 is LNHDA and CDR2 is SQIVND (reference sequence). V dropped 5 bases and J dropped 2; count of bases not matched to a gene: 3. The CDR3 runs 14 residues. Study-level findings and limits: TCRB CDR3 length was moderately but significantly reduced in all four CD4+ subsets of Type 1 diabetes patients. VDJ junctions sequenced from type 1 diabetes patients showed fewer insertions and more deletions.

The receptor comes from a young man with type 1 diabetes. The sequencing input was central memory CD4+ T cells from blood. V gene TRBV19 combines with J gene TRBJ2-1; 7 bases agree with TRBD2. This CDR3 is CASSGGGPYNEQFF. CDR3 bases: TGTGCCAGTAGTGGCGGGGGACCCTACAATGAGCAGTTCTTC.